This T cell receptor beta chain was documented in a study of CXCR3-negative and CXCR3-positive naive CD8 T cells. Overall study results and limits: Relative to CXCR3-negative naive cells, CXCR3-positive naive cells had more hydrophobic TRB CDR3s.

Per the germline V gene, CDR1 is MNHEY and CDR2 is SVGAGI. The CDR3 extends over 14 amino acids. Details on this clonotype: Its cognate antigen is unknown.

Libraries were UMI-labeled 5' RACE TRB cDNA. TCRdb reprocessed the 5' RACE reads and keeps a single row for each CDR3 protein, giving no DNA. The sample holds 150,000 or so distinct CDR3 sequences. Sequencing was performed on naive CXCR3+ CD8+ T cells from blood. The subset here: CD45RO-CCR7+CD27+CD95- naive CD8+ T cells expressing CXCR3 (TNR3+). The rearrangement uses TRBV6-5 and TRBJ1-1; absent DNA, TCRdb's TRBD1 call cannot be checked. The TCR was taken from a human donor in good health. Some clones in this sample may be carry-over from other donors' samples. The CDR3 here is CASSAGQGNTEAFF.